One and the same sample provided the 20 T cell receptor beta chains below, sequenced in a study of T-cell memory formation after mild COVID-19. TCRdb passed the 5' RACE reads through MiXCR, listing each CDR3 protein once. Here the sample spans nearly 200,000 distinct CDR3 sequences, about a sixth being singletons. Sequencing was carried out using PBMCs or a T cell subset sorted from them (not recorded which). The receptors shown here come from an adult woman who had mild COVID-19 (a few samples of this study predate the infection). Cell type and time point are not known.

V is TRBV7-9 and J is TRBJ1-1; maybe TRBD1 (5 bases). Trimming shortened V by 2 bases and J by 9 bases, and 19 bases separated the two germline ends. Germline V gives CDR1 SEHNR, CDR2 FQNEAQ (reference sequence). The CDR3 length is 15 residues. The CDR3 DNA reads as TGTGCCAGCAGCTTACTGTCTCAGTCTCTGGGGCAAGCTTTCTTT. Amino acids: CASSLLSQSLGQAFF.

The chain recombines TRBV9 with TRBJ2-3; 9 nucleotides agree with TRBD2. Trimming took 0 bases from V and 1 from J; bases not matched to a gene: 3. Germline V gene lookup returns CDR1 SGDLS and CDR2 YYNGEE. There are 16 residues in the CDR3. The CDR3 is CASSVAVAGGTDTQYF. In nucleotides, the CDR3 is TGTGCCAGCAGCGTAGCGGTAGCGGGGGGCACAGATACGCAGTATTTT.

This clonotype occurred a few times. This chain links TRBV20-1 with TRBJ2-7; TRBD2 aligns across 11 bases. Losses at the gene ends were 2 bases for V and 4 bases for J; bases not matched to a gene: 4. Germline CDR1 DFQATT, CDR2 SNEGSKA (reference sequence). The CDR3 runs to 14 residues. This CDR3 reads CSARTSGRGYEQYF. CDR3 DNA: TGCAGTGCTAGAACTAGCGGGAGAGGTTACGAGCAGTACTTC.

This clonotype has more than one count but fewer than ten. This chain links TRBV12-3 or TRBV12-4 with TRBJ2-3, with 8 bases fitting TRBD1. This CDR3 is 15 amino acids long. The ends lost 6 bases at V and 3 bases at J; junction bases unmatched: 8. The CDR3, as DNA: TGTGCCAGCAGCTCCAGGGGGCTGAATACAGATACGCAGTATTTT. Residues: CASSSRGLNTDTQYF.

This clonotype was observed a handful of times. This chain uses TRBV7-3 with TRBJ2-2; 8 bases are shared with TRBD2. The CDR3 has 15 residues. The junction had 16 bases not matched to a gene; V was cut back by 11 bases and J by 8 bases. Germline V gives CDR1 SGHTA, CDR2 FQGTGA. The CDR3 loop reads CAVSLWLAGHGELFF. The CDR3 DNA sequence: TGTGCCGTCAGCTTGTGGCTAGCGGGTCATGGGGAGCTGTTTTTT.

The genes are TRBV5-1 and TRBJ1-2, with 8 bases lining up with TRBD1. Looked up from germline, CDR1 is SGHRS and CDR2 is YFSETQ. This CDR3 comprises 16 residues. With V trimmed by 4 bases and J by 6 bases, 14 bases remained unmatched. This CDR3 is CASSPLVTGVSNGYTF. CDR3 coding DNA: TGCGCCAGCAGCCCCCTTGTGACAGGGGTTAGTAATGGCTACACCTTC.

J is TRBJ2-7 and V is TRBV7-2, with TRBD1 matching over 7 bases. This CDR3 has 15 amino acids. Germline CDR1 and CDR2: SGHTA and FQGNSA. V was clipped by 2 bases and J by 5 bases; unmatched bases: 9. The CDR3 region is CASSLSTGQPHEQYF. As DNA, the CDR3 is TGTGCCAGCAGCTTATCGACAGGGCAACCGCACGAGCAGTACTTC.

About this clonotype: At one end the junction does not follow the germline gene, possibly because of a read error. The V gene is TRBV7-2, the J gene TRBJ1-6; tentative D call: TRBD1 (6 bases). Germline loops: CDR1 SGHTA, CDR2 FQGNSA. This CDR3 has 19 amino acids. CDR3 loop: CASSLAGHLKGASNPPLHF. The CDR3 DNA is TGTGCCAGCAGCTTAGCGGGACACCTTAAAGGGGCAAGTAATCCACCCCTCCACTTT.

The V call is TRBV4-3, the J call TRBJ2-1; D is possibly TRBD1 or TRBD2 (5 bases each). The CDR3 is 14 amino acids. Germline lookup yields CDR1 LGHNA and CDR2 YSLEER. The V gene lost 0 bases and the J gene lost 6 bases, with 9 bases spanning the gap. The chain's CDR3 is CASSQEGDLNEQFF. As DNA, the CDR3 is TGCGCCAGCAGCCAAGAGGGGGACCTCAATGAGCAGTTCTTC.

The rearrangement uses TRBV7-7 and TRBJ2-1; D perhaps matches TRBD2 (5 bases). This CDR3 is built from 13 residues. V was clipped by 5 bases and J by 3 bases, with 8 bases between them. Germline lookup yields CDR1 SSHAT and CDR2 FNYEAQ (reference sequence). CDR3 sequence: CASSTGDYNEQFF. For the CDR3, the DNA is TGTGCCAGCAGCACCGGGGACTACAATGAGCAGTTCTTC.

A few counts support this clonotype. The rearrangement links TRBV5-1 to TRBJ2-3; TRBD2 matches at 7 bases. The germline V gene encodes CDR1 SGHRS and CDR2 YFSETQ. The CDR3 consists of 15 residues. Trimming removed 4 bases from V and 0 bases from J; junction bases left unmatched: 5. In nucleotides, the CDR3 is TGCGCCAGCAGCCCTAGCGGAACTAGCACAGATACGCAGTATTTT. Residues: CASSPSGTSTDTQYF.

This clonotype was seen ten or more times. The V call is TRBV12-3 or TRBV12-4, the J call TRBJ1-4; D call uncertain. The CDR3 covers 13 residues. V was trimmed by 7 bases and J by 0 bases, leaving 6 bases between them. CDR3 nucleotides: TGTGCCAGCAAGCGTTCAACTAATGAAAAACTGTTTTTT. As protein: CASKRSTNEKLFF.

This clonotype showed up just a few times. The chain combines TRBV20-1 with TRBJ2-7, with 7 positions matching TRBD2. The CDR3 has 14 residues. The V gene end was trimmed by 3 bases and the J gene end by 9 bases; junction bases not matched to a gene: 14. Germline V gene data show CDR1 as DFQATT and CDR2 as SNEGSKA (reference sequence). This CDR3 is CSASDVLSGIVQYF. For the CDR3, the DNA is TGCAGTGCTAGTGATGTCTTGAGCGGGATCGTGCAGTACTTC.

There are many counts of this clonotype. The chain has TRBV4-3 and TRBJ1-2; D not certain. In germline, CDR1 is LGHNA, CDR2 YSLEER. There are 14 residues in the CDR3. With 1 base removed from V and 8 bases from J, the gap between germline ends came to 14 bases. The CDR3 nucleotides are TGCGCCAGCAGCCAAGTCGGTTCCCAGAGCGGCTACACCTTC. Protein: CASSQVGSQSGYTF.

Ten or more counts support this clonotype. This chain joins TRBV30 and TRBJ2-2; tentative D call: TRBD1 (6 bases). The CDR3 is made up of 15 amino acids. The V and J ends lost 4 bases and 1 base respectively, with 13 bases between them. Germline values: CDR1 GTSNPN, CDR2 SVGIG (reference sequence). Written as DNA, the CDR3 is TGTGCCTGGAAATTACTGGGACAGAACACCGGGGAGCTGTTTTTT. It is translated as CAWKLLGQNTGELFF.

This clonotype was detected a few times. The V call is TRBV7-9, the J call TRBJ2-4, with 7 positions matching TRBD2. Germline V gene lookup returns CDR1 SEHNR and CDR2 FQNEAQ (reference sequence). V dropped 0 bases and J dropped 0; count of bases not matched to a gene: 8. CDR3 length: 18 amino acids. CDR3 coding DNA: TGTGCCAGCAGCTTAGCGTTGGGAGGGTCGGGAGCCAAAAACATTCAGTACTTC. Protein sequence: CASSLALGGSGAKNIQYF.

This clonotype was seen only a few times. V is TRBV5-1 and J is TRBJ1-1; no reliable D call. The V end lost 2 bases, the J end lost 1 base, and 9 bases lay between the germline ends. The CDR3 has 14 residues. The germline gives CDR1 SGHRS, CDR2 YFSETQ. Here the CDR3 DNA reads TGCGCCAGCAGCTTTGGTCCAGCGAACACTGAAGCTTTCTTT. Protein product: CASSFGPANTEAFF.

A few counts support this clonotype. This chain connects TRBV7-2 to TRBJ2-5, with TRBD1 matching 8 bases. Germline assignment: CDR1 SGHTA and CDR2 FQGNSA. With 4 bases clipped from V and 6 bases from J, the junction kept 13 bases outside the gene matches. The CDR3 covers 16 residues. CDR3: CASSSQDRVVGKTQYF. The CDR3 coding sequence is TGTGCCAGCAGCTCTCAGGACAGGGTCGTTGGAAAGACCCAGTACTTC.

This clonotype has ten or more counts. V is TRBV20-1 and J is TRBJ2-6, with TRBD1 as a possible D gene (7 bases). V lost 3 bases to trimming and J lost 2 bases, with 11 bases between them. This CDR3 is built from 15 residues. CDR1 is DFQATT, CDR2 SNEGSKA, per germline (reference sequence). CDR3 protein: CSASSGGPGANVLTF. CDR3 nucleotide sequence: TGCAGTGCTAGCTCAGGGGGGCCTGGGGCCAACGTCCTGACTTTC.

The chain is built from TRBV7-9 and TRBJ1-2; D is perhaps TRBD1 (5 bases). CDR3 length: 13 amino acids. Germline values: CDR1 SEHNR, CDR2 FQNEAQ (reference sequence). V lost 2 bases, J lost 6 bases, and 10 bases lay in between. CDR3: CASSLWQGDGYTF. The CDR3 DNA is TGTGCCAGCAGCTTATGGCAGGGCGATGGCTACACCTTC.